This T cell receptor (beta chain) was sequenced in a study of T cell responses to AZD1222 COVID-19 vaccine. V was cut by 0 bases and J by 0 bases, with 11 bases left in between. The CDR3 contains 16 residues. The germline CDR1 and CDR2 sequences are SGHRS and YFSETQ. Produced via immunoSEQ multiplex PCR; TCRdb's table is partial and in-frame only. The sample has about 120,000 clones; around nine tenths are singletons. This sequence was found in an adult who received the AZD1222 COVID-19 vaccine. The chain couples TRBV5-1 to TRBJ2-3; D possibly corresponds to TRBD2 (5 bases). The source was peripheral blood, collected 28 days after the second AZD1222 dose. CDR3 region: CASSLEVGGSTDTQYF. CDR3 DNA: TGCGCCAGCAGCTTGGAGGTCGGCGGGAGCACAGATACGCAGTATTTT.